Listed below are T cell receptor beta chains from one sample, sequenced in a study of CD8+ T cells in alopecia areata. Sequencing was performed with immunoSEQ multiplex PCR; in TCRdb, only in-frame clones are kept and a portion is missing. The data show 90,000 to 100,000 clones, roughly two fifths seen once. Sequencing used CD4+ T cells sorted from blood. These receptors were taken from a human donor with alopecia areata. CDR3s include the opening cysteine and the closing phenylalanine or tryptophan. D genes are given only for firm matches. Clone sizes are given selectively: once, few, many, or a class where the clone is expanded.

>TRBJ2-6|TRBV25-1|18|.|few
TGTGCCAGCAGTGAGGGCGGCAGGGCGGTCTCTGGGGCCAACGTCCTGACTTTC
CASSEGGRAVSGANVLTF
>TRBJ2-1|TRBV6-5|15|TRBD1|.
TGTGCCAGCAGCACCGACAGGGGCTTCTACAATGAGCAGTTCTTC
CASSTDRGFYNEQFF
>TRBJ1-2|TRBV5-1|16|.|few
TGCGCCAGCAGCTTGTCCACCGCCGGCGAGGGTTATGGCTACACCTTC
CASSLSTAGEGYGYTF
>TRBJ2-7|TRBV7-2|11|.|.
TGTGCCAGCAGCTTAATGAACGAGCAGTACTTC
CASSLMNEQYF
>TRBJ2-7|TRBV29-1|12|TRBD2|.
TGCAGCGTAGCGGGGGGGCCCTACGAGCAGTACTTC
CSVAGGPYEQYF
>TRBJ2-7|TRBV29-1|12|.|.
TGCAGCGTTGGGGGCAGCTCCTACGAGCAGTACTTC
CSVGGSSYEQYF
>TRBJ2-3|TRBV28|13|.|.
TGTGCCAGCAGGCAGGGTAGCACAGATACGCAGTATTTT
CASRQGSTDTQYF
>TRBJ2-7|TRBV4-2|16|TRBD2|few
TGTGCCAGCAGCCAACGACTAGCGGGAGCGTCCTACGAGCAGTACTTC
CASSQRLAGASYEQYF
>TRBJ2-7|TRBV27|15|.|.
TGTGCCAGCAGTCGGGGGACGGCGAGCTCCTACGAGCAGTACTTC
CASSRGTASSYEQYF
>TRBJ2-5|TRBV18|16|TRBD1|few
TGTGCCAGCTCACTCGACCAGGGCAGACAGGGACAGACCCAGTACTTC
CASSLDQGRQGQTQYF
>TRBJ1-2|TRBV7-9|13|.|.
TGTGCCAGCAGCCCCGACGGGAACTATGGCTACACCTTC
CASSPDGNYGYTF
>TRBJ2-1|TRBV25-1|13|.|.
TGTGCCAGCAGGCAGACAGGAGACAATGAGCAGTTCTTC
CASRQTGDNEQFF
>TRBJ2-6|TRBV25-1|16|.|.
TGTGCCAGCAGTGAATATCTGGGGGTTGGGGCCAACGTCCTGACTTTC
CASSEYLGVGANVLTF
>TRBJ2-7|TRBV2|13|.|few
TGTGCCAGCAGGACGGCTAGCTTCTACGAGCAGTACTTC
CASRTASFYEQYF
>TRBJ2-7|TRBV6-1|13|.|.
TGTGCCAGCAGTGCTCGGAGGGGGTACGAGCAGTACTTC
CASSARRGYEQYF
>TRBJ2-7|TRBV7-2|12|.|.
TGTGCCAGCAGCTTATTAGGTTACGAGCAGTACTTC
CASSLLGYEQYF
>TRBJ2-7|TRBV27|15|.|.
TGTGCCAGCAGTTTTTGGTCCACTTCAACCTACGAGCAGTACTTC
CASSFWSTSTYEQYF
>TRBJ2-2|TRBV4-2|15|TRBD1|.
TGTGCCAGCAGCCAGAGGGACAGATTCACCGGGGAGCTGTTTTTT
CASSQRDRFTGELFF
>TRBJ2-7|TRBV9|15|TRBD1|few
TGTGCCAGCAGCGTAGCTGGGACAGGGGGCCACGAGCAGTACTTC
CASSVAGTGGHEQYF
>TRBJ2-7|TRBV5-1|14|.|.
TGCGCCAGCAGCTTGGCCGGCGTTACCTACGAGCAGTACTTC
CASSLAGVTYEQYF
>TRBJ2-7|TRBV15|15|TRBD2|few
TGTGCCACCAGCAGGGAGTACGGGGGGGCGGGTGAGCAGTACTTC
CATSREYGGAGEQYF
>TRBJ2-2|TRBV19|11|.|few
TGTGCCAGTAGTCAGGCCGGGGAGCTGTTTTTT
CASSQAGELFF
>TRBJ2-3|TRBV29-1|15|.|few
TGCAGCGTTGTGGGACCAAGGTCTAGCACAGATACGCAGTATTTT
CSVVGPRSSTDTQYF
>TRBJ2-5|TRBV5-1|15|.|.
TGCGCCAGCAGCTTGCTGGGGGTCACTCAAGAGACCCAGTACTTC
CASSLLGVTQETQYF
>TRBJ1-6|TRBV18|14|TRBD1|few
TGTGCCAGCTCTCGACAGGGAGCAAATTCACCCCTCCACTTT
CASSRQGANSPLHF
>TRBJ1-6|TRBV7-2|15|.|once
TGTGCCAGCAGCTTAGCGCAGAAAACAAATTCACCCCTCCACTTT
CASSLAQKTNSPLHF
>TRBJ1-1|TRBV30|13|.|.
TGTGCCTGGAGCGGGGGTTGGGACACTGAAGCTTTCTTT
CAWSGGWDTEAFF
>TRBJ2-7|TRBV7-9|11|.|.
TGTGCCAGCAGTAGGGCGCGGGAGCAGTACTTC
CASSRAREQYF
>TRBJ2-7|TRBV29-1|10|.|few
TGCAGCGTTGAAGGGTACGAGCAGTACTTC
CSVEGYEQYF
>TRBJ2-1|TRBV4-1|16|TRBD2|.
TGCGCCAGCAGCCAAGGGGGTGGGCGGGAGCGGAATGAGCAGTTCTTC
CASSQGGGRERNEQFF
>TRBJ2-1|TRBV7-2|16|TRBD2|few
TGTGCCAGCAGCCCTGCTAGCGGGGGGTCCCACAATGAGCAGTTCTTC
CASSPASGGSHNEQFF
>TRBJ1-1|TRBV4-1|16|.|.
TGCGCCAGCAGCCATCCGGGGTCGTCGGGGGCTACTGAAGCTTTCTTT
CASSHPGSSGATEAFF
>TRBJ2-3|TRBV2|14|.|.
TGTGCCAGCAGTGACCTGCGGAGCACAGATACGCAGTATTTT
CASSDLRSTDTQYF
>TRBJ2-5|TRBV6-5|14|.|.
TGTGCCAGCAGTTACCCGGAAGAGTTTGAGACCCAGTACTTC
CASSYPEEFETQYF
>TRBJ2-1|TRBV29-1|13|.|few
TGCAGCGTTGAAGATGACCCTAGCGATGAGCAGTTCTTC
CSVEDDPSDEQFF
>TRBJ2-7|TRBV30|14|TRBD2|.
TGTGCCTGGAGTTTAGGGCTAGCGGGAGAGGTTTTGGACTTC
CAWSLGLAGEVLDF
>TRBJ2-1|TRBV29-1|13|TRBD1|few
TGCAGCGTTGACCGACAGGGGGCATGGGAGCAGTTCTTC
CSVDRQGAWEQFF
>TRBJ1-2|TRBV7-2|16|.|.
TGTGCCAGCAGCTTTAGCGCTACAGATAGGATGAGGGGCTACACCTTC
CASSFSATDRMRGYTF
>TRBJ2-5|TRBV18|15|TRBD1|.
TGTGCCAGCTCACCAACGGGACAGGGCCAAGAGACCCAGTACTTC
CASSPTGQGQETQYF
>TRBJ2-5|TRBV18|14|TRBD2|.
TGTGCCAGCTCGCCTAGCGGGATGACAGAGACCCAGTACTTC
CASSPSGMTETQYF
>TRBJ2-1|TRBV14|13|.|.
TGTGCCAGCAGCACCCGACAGGGAGGCGAGCAGTTCTTC
CASSTRQGGEQFF
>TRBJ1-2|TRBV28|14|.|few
TGTGCCAGCAGTTTATCTGGCCCACTCGGTGGCTACACCTTC
CASSLSGPLGGYTF
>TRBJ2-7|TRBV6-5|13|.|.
TGTGCCAGCAGCCGAGGTATGACCTACGAGCAGTACTTC
CASSRGMTYEQYF
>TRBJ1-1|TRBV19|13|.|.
TGTGCCAGTACTATGACGGTGAACACTGAAGCTTTCTTT
CASTMTVNTEAFF
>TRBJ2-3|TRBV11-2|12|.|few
TGTGCCAGCAGTTCCTTGCATGTTACGCAGTATTTT
CASSSLHVTQYF
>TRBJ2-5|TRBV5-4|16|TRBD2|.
TGTGCCAGCAGCGAGATTAGCGGGGGGGCCGCGGAGACCCAGTACTTC
CASSEISGGAAETQYF